This entry describes one T cell receptor beta chain. Antigen unknown. TCRdb re-called the 5' RACE reads with MiXCR, one entry per CDR3 protein. The table has 35,000 to 40,000 distinct CDR3 sequences, about 17% seen once. This sample stems from a study of CD8 T cells in ankylosing spondylitis. The CDR3 length is 17 residues. J lost 2 bases, V lost 2 bases, and 14 bases had no gene match. Per the germline V gene, CDR1 is DFQATT and CDR2 is SNEGSKA (reference sequence). Points from the study as a whole: Disease-linked clones reportedly concentrated significantly in matched ankylosing spondylitis synovial fluid.

Material: blood. The V gene is TRBV20-1, the J gene TRBJ2-5, with TRBD2 identical over 7 bases. The receptor comes from a male donor with ankylosing spondylitis or in good health (not recorded which). The CDR3 DNA sequence: TGCAGTGCTAGATCTCTAGCGGTGGGAGAGGCGCAAGAGACCCAGTACTTC. Translating it yields CSARSLAVGEAQETQYF.